This T cell receptor (beta chain) came from a study of cytomegalovirus exposure and HLA in healthy donors. Germline CDR1 reads MNHNS; CDR2 reads SASEGT. The CDR3 is 12 amino acids. V was clipped by 8 bases and J by 4 bases, with 9 bases between them. PCR primers comprised 60 Vbeta and 13 Jbeta primers. Sequencing used immunoSEQ multiplex PCR; TCRdb keeps in-frame clones, though not all of them. The data show around 90,000 clones, around three fifths seen once. The sample holds one count of this clone. Its antigen is unknown. General study points: Later analysis suggested links between common viral pathogens and several top significant clusters. It was reported that TCR beta sequences correctly inferred the HLA-A and HLA-B alleles for most subjects. In vitro data verified a few CMV-associated chains as specific for CMV antigens.

The genes are TRBV6-1 and TRBJ2-1; D is ambiguous. The TCR originated in a woman aged 50 to 65 in good health and CMV-seropositive. The specimen sequenced was PBMCs. The CDR3 DNA follows: TGTGCCAGCGCGGCCCAATACAATGAGCAGTTCTTC. Protein product: CASAAQYNEQFF.